The subject of this entry is one T cell receptor (beta chain). As handled by the study authors: The authors estimated nucleated cell counts from reference gene primer amplification. TCRdb's copy holds only in-frame clones and misses some; the assay was immunoSEQ multiplex PCR. The V and J calls and the clone size are those of that table, but D and trimming were determined from the DNA. The table includes about 300,000 clones, roughly 90% detected once. Seattle's cohort entered during active infection and was followed longitudinally. The entry originates in a study of blood T cell repertoires in COVID-19. Study information: Specimens from acute and convalescent COVID-19 originated in the United States, Italy and Spain. Nucleic acid was either cDNA or gDNA, and it came from T cells, B-cell-depleted T cells, or PBMCs.

Losses at the gene ends were 5 bases for V and 5 bases for J; bases not matched to a gene: 5. This CDR3 has 15 residues. CDR1 MGHDK and CDR2 SYGVNS come from the germline V gene. The TCR comes from a woman between 25 and 40 years old with COVID-19, enrolled during active disease. Sequencing was done on a sample of peripheral blood. V and J are TRBV25-1 and TRBJ2-1; 11 bases align to TRBD2. CDR3 amino acids: CASSHTSGSNNEQFF. The CDR3 nucleotides read TGTGCCAGCAGTCATACTAGCGGGAGCAACAATGAGCAGTTCTTC.